These T cell receptor beta chains were read from a single sample in a study of blood T cell repertoires in COVID-19. Clones were sequenced by immunoSEQ multiplex PCR, and TCRdb holds only the in-frame ones, with some missing. This table holds 150,000 to 200,000 clones, roughly 84% found once. The sequenced material came from peripheral blood. The receptors were sampled from an elderly woman with active or convalescent COVID-19. CDR3s include the opening cysteine and the closing phenylalanine or tryptophan. D genes are given only for firm matches. Clone size is not always given. Where it is, it says once, few, many or a class for expanded clones.

j_gene: TRBJ1-1
d_gene: .
v_gene: TRBV19
abundance: .
CDR3aa: CASSTGPGRDTEAFF
CDR3nt: TGTGCCAGTAGTACGGGCCCCGGGAGGGACACTGAAGCTTTCTTT

j_gene: TRBJ2-2
d_gene: .
v_gene: TRBV11-2
abundance: .
CDR3aa: CASSLLAPGELFF
CDR3nt: TGTGCCAGCAGTTTATTAGCCCCCGGGGAGCTGTTTTTT

j_gene: TRBJ2-7
d_gene: .
v_gene: TRBV6-5
abundance: .
CDR3aa: CASTGQYSSYEQYF
CDR3nt: TGTGCCAGCACCGGACAGTACAGCTCCTACGAGCAGTACTTC

j_gene: TRBJ2-2
d_gene: TRBD1
v_gene: TRBV5-1
abundance: .
CDR3aa: CASSSGQGNTGELFF
CDR3nt: TGCGCCAGCAGCTCGGGACAGGGTAACACCGGGGAGCTGTTTTTT

j_gene: TRBJ2-1
d_gene: TRBD2
v_gene: TRBV6-5
abundance: .
CDR3aa: CASSRLAGGVEQFF
CDR3nt: TGTGCCAGCAGTAGACTAGCGGGAGGGGTTGAGCAGTTCTTC

j_gene: TRBJ1-2
d_gene: .
v_gene: TRBV18
abundance: .
CDR3aa: CASSPDRVYGYTF
CDR3nt: TGTGCCAGCTCCCCTGACAGAGTCTATGGCTACACCTTC

j_gene: TRBJ1-2
d_gene: .
v_gene: TRBV20-1
abundance: once
CDR3aa: CSASEISTLNYGYTF
CDR3nt: TGCAGTGCTAGTGAGATTTCGACATTGAACTATGGCTACACCTTC

j_gene: TRBJ1-1
d_gene: TRBD1
v_gene: TRBV7-9
abundance: few
CDR3aa: CASSLQGEITEAFF
CDR3nt: TGTGCCAGCAGCCTACAGGGGGAGATAACTGAAGCTTTCTTT

j_gene: TRBJ1-1
d_gene: .
v_gene: TRBV7-9
abundance: .
CDR3aa: CASSLTMTGTEAFF
CDR3nt: TGTGCCAGCAGCCTCACAATGACGGGCACTGAAGCTTTCTTT

j_gene: TRBJ2-5
d_gene: TRBD2
v_gene: TRBV2
abundance: .
CDR3aa: CASSRLAGLQGTQYF
CDR3nt: TGTGCCAGCAGCCGACTAGCGGGCCTCCAAGGGACCCAGTACTTC

j_gene: TRBJ1-2
d_gene: .
v_gene: TRBV2
abundance: .
CDR3aa: CASSELSGNYGYTF
CDR3nt: TGTGCCAGCAGTGAACTGTCGGGAAACTATGGCTACACCTTC

j_gene: TRBJ2-1
d_gene: TRBD2
v_gene: TRBV5-1
abundance: .
CDR3aa: CASSSGLAGPNEQFF
CDR3nt: TGCGCCAGCAGTTCGGGACTAGCGGGCCCCAATGAGCAGTTCTTC

j_gene: TRBJ1-2
d_gene: .
v_gene: TRBV19
abundance: .
CDR3aa: CASSTSSNGGYGYTF
CDR3nt: TGTGCCAGTAGTACGTCATCGAACGGGGGATATGGCTACACCTTC

j_gene: TRBJ2-4
d_gene: .
v_gene: TRBV28
abundance: once
CDR3aa: CASSLWTGRNNIQYF
CDR3nt: TGTGCCAGCAGTTTATGGACAGGGAGGAATAACATTCAGTACTTC

j_gene: TRBJ2-2
d_gene: .
v_gene: TRBV27
abundance: once
CDR3aa: CASSKPGTSSYTGELFF
CDR3nt: TGTGCCAGCAGTAAACCGGGGACTTCCAGCTACACCGGGGAGCTGTTTTTT

j_gene: TRBJ1-2
d_gene: .
v_gene: TRBV10-2
abundance: .
CDR3aa: CASALRANYGYTF
CDR3nt: TGCGCCAGCGCATTGAGGGCGAACTATGGCTACACCTTC

j_gene: TRBJ1-1
d_gene: .
v_gene: TRBV14
abundance: once
CDR3aa: CASSPLEWRHIYEAFF
CDR3nt: TGTGCCAGCAGCCCCCTTGAGTGGCGGCACATCTATGAAGCTTTCTTT

j_gene: TRBJ1-5
d_gene: TRBD1
v_gene: TRBV28
abundance: .
CDR3aa: CASNPPGQGGQPQHF
CDR3nt: TGTGCCAGCAACCCCCCCGGACAGGGTGGCCAGCCCCAGCATTTT

j_gene: TRBJ2-6
d_gene: .
v_gene: TRBV3-1/TRBV3-2
abundance: .
CDR3aa: CASSKGMGAGANVLTF
CDR3nt: TGTGCCAGCAGCAAAGGCATGGGAGCAGGGGCCAACGTCCTGACTTTC

j_gene: TRBJ1-6
d_gene: .
v_gene: TRBV19
abundance: .
CDR3aa: CASSIPGRAMAPLHF
CDR3nt: TGTGCCAGTAGTATTCCGGGCAGGGCCATGGCACCCCTCCACTTT

j_gene: TRBJ1-5
d_gene: TRBD1
v_gene: TRBV30
abundance: .
CDR3aa: CAWSGQGNQPQHF
CDR3nt: TGTGCCTGGAGTGGACAGGGAAATCAGCCCCAGCATTTT

j_gene: TRBJ2-3
d_gene: TRBD2
v_gene: TRBV6-5
abundance: .
CDR3aa: CASSWGGDTQYF
CDR3nt: TGTGCCAGCAGTTGGGGGGGAGATACGCAGTATTTT

j_gene: TRBJ1-1
d_gene: .
v_gene: TRBV28
abundance: .
CDR3aa: CASSNALRTEAFF
CDR3nt: TGTGCCAGCAGCAATGCTTTGAGAACTGAAGCTTTCTTT

j_gene: TRBJ2-5
d_gene: TRBD1
v_gene: TRBV3-1/TRBV3-2
abundance: .
CDR3aa: CASSPKRQGRIETQYF
CDR3nt: TGTGCCAGCAGCCCCAAAAGACAGGGGAGAATAGAGACCCAGTACTTC

j_gene: TRBJ1-2
d_gene: .
v_gene: TRBV5-1
abundance: .
CDR3aa: CASSLDRAGGYTF
CDR3nt: TGCGCCAGCAGCTTGGACAGGGCTGGTGGCTACACCTTC

j_gene: TRBJ2-2
d_gene: .
v_gene: TRBV9
abundance: .
CDR3aa: CASSPDVGGGTGELFF
CDR3nt: TGTGCCAGCAGCCCGGACGTGGGAGGGGGCACCGGGGAGCTGTTTTTT

j_gene: TRBJ1-1
d_gene: .
v_gene: TRBV18
abundance: .
CDR3aa: CASSPQGVDTEAFF
CDR3nt: TGTGCCAGCTCACCACAGGGAGTCGACACTGAAGCTTTCTTT

j_gene: TRBJ1-2
d_gene: .
v_gene: TRBV18
abundance: .
CDR3aa: CASSPVPDRLNYGYTF
CDR3nt: TGTGCCAGCTCACCGGTCCCGGACAGACTTAACTATGGCTACACCTTC

j_gene: TRBJ2-5
d_gene: TRBD2
v_gene: TRBV2
abundance: .
CDR3aa: CASNSGRPTIDF
CDR3nt: TGTGCCAGCAATAGCGGGAGGCCTACTATTGACTTC

j_gene: TRBJ2-5
d_gene: TRBD1
v_gene: TRBV5-1
abundance: .
CDR3aa: CASSLEGSGTGGETQYF
CDR3nt: TGCGCCAGCAGCTTGGAGGGTAGCGGGACAGGGGGGGAGACCCAGTACTTC

j_gene: TRBJ2-7
d_gene: TRBD2
v_gene: TRBV6-2/TRBV6-3
abundance: .
CDR3aa: CASSLPLRTSAAYEQYF
CDR3nt: TGTGCCAGCAGTCTTCCACTCCGGACTAGCGCCGCCTACGAGCAGTACTTC

j_gene: TRBJ1-2
d_gene: TRBD1
v_gene: TRBV2
abundance: .
CDR3aa: CASTSDRGRGYTF
CDR3nt: TGTGCCAGCACCTCGGACAGGGGACGGGGCTACACCTTC

j_gene: TRBJ1-3
d_gene: .
v_gene: TRBV4-1
abundance: .
CDR3aa: CASSPSSYSSGNTIYF
CDR3nt: TGCGCCAGCAGCCCCTCAAGTTATAGTTCTGGAAACACCATATATTTT

j_gene: TRBJ1-2
d_gene: TRBD1
v_gene: TRBV7-3
abundance: .
CDR3aa: CASSLTGTGGYGYTF
CDR3nt: TGTGCCAGCAGCTTAACTGGGACAGGGGGTTATGGCTACACCTTC

j_gene: TRBJ1-2
d_gene: .
v_gene: TRBV2
abundance: .
CDR3aa: CASRGLSGSNYGYTF
CDR3nt: TGTGCCAGCAGGGGTTTGTCAGGGTCTAACTATGGCTACACCTTC

j_gene: TRBJ2-5
d_gene: TRBD2
v_gene: TRBV30
abundance: .
CDR3aa: CAWSRDYLPQETQYF
CDR3nt: TGTGCCTGGAGTCGGGACTACCTCCCTCAAGAGACCCAGTACTTC

j_gene: TRBJ1-2
d_gene: .
v_gene: TRBV2
abundance: .
CDR3aa: CASRDGYGYTF
CDR3nt: TGTGCCAGCAGAGACGGGTATGGCTACACCTTC

j_gene: TRBJ1-2
d_gene: TRBD1
v_gene: TRBV6-5
abundance: .
CDR3aa: CASRLDRPNFYGYTF
CDR3nt: TGTGCCAGCAGGCTGGACAGGCCGAATTTCTATGGCTACACCTTC

j_gene: TRBJ1-1
d_gene: .
v_gene: TRBV27
abundance: .
CDR3aa: CASSLGGALTEAFF
CDR3nt: TGTGCCAGCAGTTTAGGCGGGGCGCTCACTGAAGCTTTCTTT

j_gene: TRBJ2-1
d_gene: .
v_gene: TRBV5-1
abundance: .
CDR3aa: CASSLEDLLYNEQFF
CDR3nt: TGCGCCAGCAGCTTGGAGGACTTACTTTACAATGAGCAGTTCTTC

j_gene: TRBJ1-2
d_gene: .
v_gene: TRBV5-1
abundance: .
CDR3aa: CASSLRGPSYGYTF
CDR3nt: TGCGCCAGCAGCTTGCGGGGTCCTTCCTATGGCTACACCTTC

j_gene: TRBJ1-1
d_gene: TRBD1
v_gene: TRBV28
abundance: .
CDR3aa: CASRLDRVNTEAFF
CDR3nt: TGTGCCAGCAGGTTGGACAGGGTGAACACTGAAGCTTTCTTT

j_gene: TRBJ2-7
d_gene: .
v_gene: TRBV5-1
abundance: .
CDR3aa: CASTIRSRTTTRSYEQYF
CDR3nt: TGCGCCAGCACCATCAGGTCCAGGACTACAACCCGCTCCTACGAGCAGTACTTC

j_gene: TRBJ1-2
d_gene: TRBD1
v_gene: TRBV19
abundance: .
CDR3aa: CASSLGTGDGYGYTF
CDR3nt: TGTGCCAGTAGTCTGGGGACAGGGGACGGCTATGGCTACACCTTC

j_gene: TRBJ2-1
d_gene: .
v_gene: TRBV18
abundance: .
CDR3aa: CASSPLSGYNEQFF
CDR3nt: TGTGCCAGCTCACCACTTTCAGGGTACAATGAGCAGTTCTTC

j_gene: TRBJ2-7
d_gene: TRBD1
v_gene: TRBV6-5
abundance: .
CDR3aa: CASRPAGTATYEQYF
CDR3nt: TGTGCCAGCAGGCCTGCCGGGACAGCGACCTACGAGCAGTACTTC

j_gene: TRBJ1-1
d_gene: .
v_gene: TRBV25-1
abundance: .
CDR3aa: CASSESLQAFF
CDR3nt: TGTGCCAGCAGTGAGTCACTCCAAGCTTTCTTT